This T cell receptor (beta chain) was sequenced for a study of radiotherapy plus CTLA-4 blockade in lung cancer. The protocol was immunoSEQ multiplex PCR, while the TCRdb copy is restricted to in-frame clones and leaves out a portion. The table includes some 80,000 clones, 60% to 85% detected once. The CDR3 length is 13 residues. Germline-derived CDR1 and CDR2 are MNHEY and SVGAGI. V shed 7 bases and J 6 bases; nucleotides not matched to a gene: 6. The source is a human donor with non-small cell lung cancer whose response to radiotherapy plus ipilimumab could not be evaluated. Some clones in this sample may be carry-over from other donors' samples. The chain is built from TRBV6-5 and TRBJ1-5; 7 positions match TRBD1. The sample consisted of peripheral blood, taken from a patient treated with radiotherapy plus ipilimumab. CDR3: CASTRQGSQPQHF. The CDR3 nucleotides are TGTGCCAGCACGCGACAGGGAAGTCAGCCCCAGCATTTT.